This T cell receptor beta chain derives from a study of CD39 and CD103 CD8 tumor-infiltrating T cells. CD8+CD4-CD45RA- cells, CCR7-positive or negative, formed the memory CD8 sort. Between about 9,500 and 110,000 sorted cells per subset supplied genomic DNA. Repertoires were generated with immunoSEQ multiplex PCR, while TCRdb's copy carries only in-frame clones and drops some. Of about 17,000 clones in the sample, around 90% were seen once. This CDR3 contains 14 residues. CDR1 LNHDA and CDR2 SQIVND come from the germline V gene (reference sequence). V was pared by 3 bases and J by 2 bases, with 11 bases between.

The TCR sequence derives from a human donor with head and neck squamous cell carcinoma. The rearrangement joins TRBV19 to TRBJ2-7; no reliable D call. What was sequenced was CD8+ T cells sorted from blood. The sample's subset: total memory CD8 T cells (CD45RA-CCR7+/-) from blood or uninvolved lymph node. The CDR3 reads CASSMWLTAYEQYF. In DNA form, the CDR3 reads TGTGCCAGTAGTATGTGGCTCACCGCCTACGAGCAGTACTTC. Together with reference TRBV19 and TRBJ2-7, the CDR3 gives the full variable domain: DGGITQSPKYLFRKEGQNVTLSCEQNLNHDAMYWYRQDPGQGLRLIYYSQIVNDFQKGDIAEGYSVSREKKESFPLTVTSAQKNPTAFYLCASSMWLTAYEQYFGPGTRLTVT.